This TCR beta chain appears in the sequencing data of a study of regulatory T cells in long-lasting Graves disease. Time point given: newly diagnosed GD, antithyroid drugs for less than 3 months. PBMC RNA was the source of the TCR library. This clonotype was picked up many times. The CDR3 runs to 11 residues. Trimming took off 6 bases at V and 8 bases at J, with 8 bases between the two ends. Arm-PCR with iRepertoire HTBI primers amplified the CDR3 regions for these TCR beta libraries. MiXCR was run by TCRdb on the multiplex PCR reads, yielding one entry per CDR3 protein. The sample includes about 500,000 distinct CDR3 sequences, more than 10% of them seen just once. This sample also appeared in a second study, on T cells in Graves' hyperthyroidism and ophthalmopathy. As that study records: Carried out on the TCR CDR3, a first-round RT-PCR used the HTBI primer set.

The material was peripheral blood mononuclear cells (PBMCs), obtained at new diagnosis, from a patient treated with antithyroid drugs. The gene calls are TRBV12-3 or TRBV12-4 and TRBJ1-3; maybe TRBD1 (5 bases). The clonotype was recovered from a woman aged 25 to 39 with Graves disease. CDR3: CASSAGDTIYF. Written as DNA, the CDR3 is TGTGCCAGCAGCGCGGGGGACACCATATATTTT.